This T cell receptor beta chain appears in the sequencing data of a study of blood T cell repertoires in COVID-19. The wider study: The samples span acute and convalescent COVID-19 from the United States, Italy and Spain. PBMCs, B-cell-depleted T cells, or T cells were the source of the cDNA or gDNA that made up the material.

Germline CDR1 is SGDLS and CDR2 is YYNGEE. The CDR3 has 15 amino acids. The junction had 1 base not matched to a gene; V was cut back by 3 bases and J by 6 bases. Per the original data handling: Reference gene primer amplification yielded estimated nucleated cell counts. Data came from immunoSEQ multiplex PCR; TCRdb stores just in-frame clones and leaves some out. The V and J calls and clone size are taken from that table; D and trimming were inferred from the DNA. Counted here are 200,000 to 250,000 clones, approximately 82% occurring once; the ten biggest clones make up approximately 12%. Source material: peripheral blood. This clonotype originated in a woman aged 40 to 50 with acute or convalescent COVID-19. The gene calls are TRBV9 and TRBJ2-2; 14 positions agree with TRBD2. The CDR3 loop is CASSETSGRAGELFF. The CDR3 region has the DNA TGTGCCAGCAGCGAGACTAGCGGGAGGGCCGGGGAGCTGTTTTTT.